The rows below give T cell receptor beta chains drawn from one sample of a study of T cells in Graves' hyperthyroidism and ophthalmopathy. TCRdb fed the multiplex PCR reads into MiXCR, producing one record per CDR3 protein. Of around 250,000 distinct CDR3 sequences listed, roughly 15% are singletons. The material sequenced was blood. All receptors come from a woman in her forties with Graves' hyperthyroidism that later progressed to Graves' ophthalmopathy. CDR3s include the opening cysteine and the closing phenylalanine or tryptophan. The D gene is left open where the match is weak. Clone size is not always given. Where it is, it says once, few, many or a class for expanded clones.

v_gene: TRBV9
d_gene: -
abundance: few
j_gene: TRBJ2-1
CDR3nt: TGTGCCAGCAGCGTTGATCTTTCGTATTCCTACGAGCAGTTCTTC
CDR3aa: CASSVDLSYSYEQFF

v_gene: TRBV28
d_gene: -
abundance: many
j_gene: TRBJ1-4
CDR3nt: TGTGCCAGCAGTCCTGGGACCGCAACTAATGAAAAACTGTTTTTT
CDR3aa: CASSPGTATNEKLFF

v_gene: TRBV20-1
d_gene: -
abundance: many
j_gene: TRBJ1-1
CDR3nt: TGCAGTGCTAGTTATGTGAACACTGAAGCTTTCTTT
CDR3aa: CSASYVNTEAFF

v_gene: TRBV18
d_gene: TRBD2
abundance: many
j_gene: TRBJ2-2
CDR3nt: TGTGCCAGCTCACCAAGCGGGGTCACGAACACCGGGGAGCTGTTTTTT
CDR3aa: CASSPSGVTNTGELFF

v_gene: TRBV20-1
d_gene: -
abundance: many
j_gene: TRBJ1-6
CDR3nt: TGCAGTGCTTCTCGGGCCCCCCGCAAGAATTCACCCCTCCACTTT
CDR3aa: CSASRAPRKNSPLHF

v_gene: TRBV9
d_gene: -
abundance: many
j_gene: TRBJ2-2
CDR3nt: TGTGCGTCCGAGGGAACCGGGGAGCTGTTTTTT
CDR3aa: CASEGTGELFF

v_gene: TRBV3-1
d_gene: -
abundance: many
j_gene: TRBJ2-5
CDR3nt: TGTGCCAGCATCAAACAGGGATGGGGGGAGACCCAGTACTTC
CDR3aa: CASIKQGWGETQYF

v_gene: TRBV27
d_gene: TRBD2
abundance: many
j_gene: TRBJ2-1
CDR3nt: TGTGCCAGCAGGGGACAGGGTGGTTGGACTAGCGGGAGGGCCGATCGGTACAATGAGCAGTTCTTC
CDR3aa: CASRGQGGWTSGRADRYNEQFF

v_gene: TRBV10-3
d_gene: TRBD2
abundance: many
j_gene: TRBJ2-1
CDR3nt: TGTGCCATCAAAGGGACTAGCAGTGCCTCCTACAATGAGCAGTTCTTC
CDR3aa: CAIKGTSSASYNEQFF

v_gene: TRBV11-2
d_gene: TRBD2
abundance: many
j_gene: TRBJ2-3
CDR3nt: TGTGCCAGCAGCTTTTGGACTAGGGAGAGAGATACGCAGTATTTT
CDR3aa: CASSFWTRERDTQYF

v_gene: TRBV6-1
d_gene: -
abundance: many
j_gene: TRBJ1-1
CDR3nt: TGTGCCAGCACCCCCGCGCGGGAGAACACTGAAGCTTTCTTT
CDR3aa: CASTPARENTEAFF

v_gene: TRBV9
d_gene: -
abundance: -
j_gene: TRBJ2-3
CDR3nt: TGTGCCAGCAGCGTATTGTGGAGCACAGATACGCAGTATTTT
CDR3aa: CASSVLWSTDTQYF

v_gene: TRBV30
d_gene: TRBD1
abundance: many
j_gene: TRBJ1-1
CDR3nt: TGTGCCTGGAGTGCGCCGAGGGGGCTCAACACTGAAGCTTTCTTT
CDR3aa: CAWSAPRGLNTEAFF

v_gene: TRBV20-1
d_gene: -
abundance: many
j_gene: TRBJ2-7
CDR3nt: TGCAGTGCCTCCGGTAGACCGTACGAGCAGTACTTC
CDR3aa: CSASGRPYEQYF

v_gene: TRBV9
d_gene: -
abundance: many
j_gene: TRBJ2-1
CDR3nt: TGTGCCAGCAGCGGAGAGGGGGGAGTTTTAGACAATGAGCAGTTCTTC
CDR3aa: CASSGEGGVLDNEQFF

v_gene: TRBV6-1
d_gene: -
abundance: -
j_gene: TRBJ1-3
CDR3nt: TGTGCCAGCAGCCTCGGGACATTTGGAAACACCATATATTTT
CDR3aa: CASSLGTFGNTIYF

v_gene: TRBV18
d_gene: -
abundance: many
j_gene: TRBJ2-1
CDR3nt: TGTGCCAGCTCCCTCCAAACTGAGAATGAGCAGTTCTTC
CDR3aa: CASSLQTENEQFF

v_gene: TRBV7-2
d_gene: -
abundance: -
j_gene: TRBJ2-7
CDR3nt: TGTGCCAGCAGCTTCAGTGCAAATACCTACGAGCAGTACTTC
CDR3aa: CASSFSANTYEQYF

v_gene: TRBV7-9
d_gene: -
abundance: -
j_gene: TRBJ2-1
CDR3nt: TGTGCCAGCAGCTTAGTACTGGTGGAGCAGTTCTTC
CDR3aa: CASSLVLVEQFF

v_gene: TRBV2
d_gene: -
abundance: many
j_gene: TRBJ2-7
CDR3nt: TGTGCCAGCAGTAGGCCCGGGACGGCGAACTACGAGCAGTACTTC
CDR3aa: CASSRPGTANYEQYF

v_gene: TRBV6-1
d_gene: -
abundance: few
j_gene: TRBJ2-4
CDR3nt: TGTGCCAGCAGTGGAGGGGCTCTAGCCAAAAACATTCAGTACTTC
CDR3aa: CASSGGALAKNIQYF

v_gene: TRBV19
d_gene: TRBD2
abundance: few
j_gene: TRBJ2-1
CDR3nt: TGTGCCAGTAGTCTAAACAGGTTAGCGGGCCTTTATGAGCAGTTCTTC
CDR3aa: CASSLNRLAGLYEQFF

v_gene: TRBV4-1
d_gene: -
abundance: -
j_gene: TRBJ2-1
CDR3nt: TGCGCCAGCAGCCAATCGGGCCAGACAAGTGGGAATGAGCAGTTCTTC
CDR3aa: CASSQSGQTSGNEQFF

v_gene: TRBV20-1
d_gene: -
abundance: -
j_gene: TRBJ2-2
CDR3nt: TGCAGTGCTAGGAGTAACGAGAACACCGGGGAGCTGTTTTTT
CDR3aa: CSARSNENTGELFF

v_gene: TRBV7-2
d_gene: TRBD1
abundance: many
j_gene: TRBJ2-7
CDR3nt: TGTGCCAGCAGCGCGCGGACAGGATACTCCTACGAGCAGTACTTC
CDR3aa: CASSARTGYSYEQYF

v_gene: TRBV7-2
d_gene: TRBD2
abundance: many
j_gene: TRBJ2-1
CDR3nt: TGTGCCAGCAGCTCAACCCGGACTAGAACTTTAGATGAGCAGTTCTTC
CDR3aa: CASSSTRTRTLDEQFF

v_gene: TRBV25-1
d_gene: TRBD2
abundance: -
j_gene: TRBJ2-3
CDR3nt: TGTGCCAGCAGTGAATACACGGGAGGGCCCGATACGCAGTATTTT
CDR3aa: CASSEYTGGPDTQYF

v_gene: TRBV29-1
d_gene: -
abundance: many
j_gene: TRBJ2-1
CDR3nt: TGCAGCGTTCGTGGAGATAGCAATGAGCAGTTCTTC
CDR3aa: CSVRGDSNEQFF

v_gene: TRBV10-2
d_gene: -
abundance: few
j_gene: TRBJ1-1
CDR3nt: TGCGCCAGCAGTGTTCGGAGCACTGAAGCTTTCTTT
CDR3aa: CASSVRSTEAFF

v_gene: TRBV2
d_gene: TRBD1
abundance: -
j_gene: TRBJ2-5
CDR3nt: TGTGCCAGCACCCAACAGGGGCAAGGGGAAGAGACCCAGTACTTC
CDR3aa: CASTQQGQGEETQYF

v_gene: TRBV28
d_gene: TRBD2
abundance: many
j_gene: TRBJ2-1
CDR3nt: TGTGCCAGCAGCCTACTAGCGCCTCCCTCGGATGAGCAGTTCTTC
CDR3aa: CASSLLAPPSDEQFF

v_gene: TRBV28
d_gene: -
abundance: many
j_gene: TRBJ2-1
CDR3nt: TGTGCCAGCAGTTTATGGGCAGGGGCAAATGAGCAGTTCTTC
CDR3aa: CASSLWAGANEQFF

v_gene: TRBV4-1
d_gene: -
abundance: few
j_gene: TRBJ2-5
CDR3nt: TGCGCCAGCAGCCAAGGTACAGTGACACAAGAGACCCAGTACTTC
CDR3aa: CASSQGTVTQETQYF

v_gene: TRBV15
d_gene: -
abundance: -
j_gene: TRBJ2-1
CDR3nt: TGTGCCACCAGCTTGTCCCGCTCCTACAATGAGCAGTTCTTC
CDR3aa: CATSLSRSYNEQFF

v_gene: TRBV10-3
d_gene: TRBD2
abundance: few
j_gene: TRBJ2-4
CDR3nt: TGTGCCATCGGGGGGGGGTTGGGCAGCGACAAAAACATTCAGTACTTC
CDR3aa: CAIGGGLGSDKNIQYF

v_gene: TRBV10-2
d_gene: -
abundance: many
j_gene: TRBJ2-1
CDR3nt: TGCGCCAGCACCCAATGGAATGAGCAGTTCTTC
CDR3aa: CASTQWNEQFF

v_gene: TRBV27
d_gene: -
abundance: many
j_gene: TRBJ2-7
CDR3nt: TGTGCCAGCAGATCCTTGTTGAGCTCCTACGAGCAGTACTTC
CDR3aa: CASRSLLSSYEQYF

v_gene: TRBV24-1
d_gene: TRBD2
abundance: -
j_gene: TRBJ2-1
CDR3nt: TGTGCCACCAGTGACCCGGGGGTGACTAGCGGACAGAACAATGAGCAGTTCTTC
CDR3aa: CATSDPGVTSGQNNEQFF

v_gene: TRBV19
d_gene: -
abundance: -
j_gene: TRBJ1-1
CDR3nt: TGTGCCAGCCGATCATATGTGAACACTGAAGCTTTCTTT
CDR3aa: CASRSYVNTEAFF

v_gene: TRBV2
d_gene: -
abundance: -
j_gene: TRBJ1-5
CDR3nt: TGTGCCAGCAGTGAGGAACAGTCTTCAAATCAGCCCCAGCATTTT
CDR3aa: CASSEEQSSNQPQHF

v_gene: TRBV7-3
d_gene: TRBD1
abundance: many
j_gene: TRBJ2-3
CDR3nt: TGTGCCAGCAGCTTAACTAAAGGGGGCGGACTTAGCACAGATACGCAGTATTTT
CDR3aa: CASSLTKGGGLSTDTQYF

v_gene: TRBV28
d_gene: TRBD2
abundance: many
j_gene: TRBJ2-1
CDR3nt: TGTGCCAGCAGTTTAGTCGCTAGCGGGATAATAGGTGAGCAGTTCTTC
CDR3aa: CASSLVASGIIGEQFF

v_gene: TRBV13
d_gene: TRBD1
abundance: many
j_gene: TRBJ2-5
CDR3nt: TGTGCCAGCAGCTATCGGACAGGGCGGGAGACCCAGTACTTC
CDR3aa: CASSYRTGRETQYF

v_gene: TRBV4-1
d_gene: TRBD2
abundance: many
j_gene: TRBJ2-1
CDR3nt: TGCGCCAGCAGCCAAGATACTAGCGGGAGTTATGAGCAGTTCTTC
CDR3aa: CASSQDTSGSYEQFF

v_gene: TRBV20-1
d_gene: TRBD2
abundance: -
j_gene: TRBJ2-1
CDR3nt: TGCAGTGCTAGAGGAGAGGCGGGAGTTGTCTACAATGAGCAGTTCTTC
CDR3aa: CSARGEAGVVYNEQFF

v_gene: TRBV7-9
d_gene: -
abundance: -
j_gene: TRBJ1-6
CDR3nt: TGTGCCAGCAGCTTAGCCCGGGGAATAGATAATTCACCCCTCCACTTT
CDR3aa: CASSLARGIDNSPLHF